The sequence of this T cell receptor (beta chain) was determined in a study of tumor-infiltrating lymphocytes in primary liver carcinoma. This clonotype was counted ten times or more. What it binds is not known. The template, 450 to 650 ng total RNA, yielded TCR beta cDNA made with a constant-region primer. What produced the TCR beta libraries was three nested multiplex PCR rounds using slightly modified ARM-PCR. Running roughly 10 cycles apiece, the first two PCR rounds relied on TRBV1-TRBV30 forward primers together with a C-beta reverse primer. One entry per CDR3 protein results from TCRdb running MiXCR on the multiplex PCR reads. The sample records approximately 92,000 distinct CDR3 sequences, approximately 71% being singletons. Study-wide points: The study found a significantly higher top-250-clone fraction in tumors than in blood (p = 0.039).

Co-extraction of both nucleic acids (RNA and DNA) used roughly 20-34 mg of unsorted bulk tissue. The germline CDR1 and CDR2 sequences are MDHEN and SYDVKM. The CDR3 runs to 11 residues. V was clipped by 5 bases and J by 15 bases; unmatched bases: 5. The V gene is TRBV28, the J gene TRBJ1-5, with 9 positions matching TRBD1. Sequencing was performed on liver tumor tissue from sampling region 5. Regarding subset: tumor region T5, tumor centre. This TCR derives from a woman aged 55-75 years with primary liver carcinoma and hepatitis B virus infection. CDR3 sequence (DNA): TGTGCCAGCAGTAACAGGGGGCATCCGCATTTT. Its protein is CASSNRGHPHF.